Described below is a single TCR beta chain sequence and its context. The target antigen is unknown. TCRdb reprocessed the RT-PCR reads via MiXCR and lists one record per CDR3 protein. Of 290,000 or so distinct CDR3 sequences listed, roughly 22% are singletons. The sample belongs to a study of response to subunit inactivated influenza vaccine. This CDR3 is built from 18 residues. Germline-derived CDR1 and CDR2 are SGHDT and YYEEEE. V lost 4 bases, J lost 0 bases, and 13 bases stayed unmatched. Whole-study results and caveats: Every seasonal influenza vaccination brings in few new T cells, the authors suggested.

The rearrangement links TRBV5-6 to TRBJ1-2; 9 nucleotides match TRBD1. The sequencing used PBMCs from blood, collected about 20 months after vaccination. This receptor was obtained from a man between 50 and 69 years old who received an inactivated influenza vaccine. As DNA, the CDR3 is TGTGCCAGCAGCAGCGGGCCCGTAACAGGGGGCACTAACTATGGCTACACCTTC. This translates into CASSSGPVTGGTNYGYTF.